The source of this T cell receptor (beta chain) is a study of T cell changes during pregnancy in multiple sclerosis. Sequencing used immunoSEQ multiplex PCR; TCRdb keeps in-frame clones, though not all of them. This table holds more than 90,000 clones, about 93% found once. This receptor was identified in a female donor with multiple sclerosis, enrolled in a pregnancy study. The sequenced sample was peripheral blood, obtained in the third trimester of pregnancy.

The CDR3 here is CASSYSGPPAGAQHF. CDR3 sequence (DNA): TGTGCCAGCAGCTACTCGGGCCCGCCGGCCGGGGCCCAGCATTTT. The chain combines TRBV27 with TRBJ1-5; no reliable D call. Per germline, CDR1 MNHEY and CDR2 SMNVEV (reference sequence). V was trimmed by 6 bases and J by 11 bases, leaving 23 bases between them. The CDR3 is 15 residues long.